One sample yielded the 32 T cell receptor beta chains listed below, sequenced in a study of post-analysis software for immune sequencing data. Overall study results and limits: Comparison of patients with controls showed five TRBV segments more frequent in patients, TRBV5-6, TRBV5-1 and TRBV20-1 among them.

Their antigens remain unidentified. Unique molecular identifiers had been added to the TCR beta cDNA libraries. TCRdb analysed the PCR reads with MiXCR anew, one entry per CDR3 protein. This sample has 650,000 to 850,000 distinct CDR3 sequences, with about 50% found just once. Sequenced material: blood. These receptor sequences come from a girl under 18 with multiple sclerosis.

The count of this clonotype is one. This sequence joins TRBV12-3 or TRBV12-4 and TRBJ1-2; D remains ambiguous. This CDR3 contains 14 residues. V lost 3 bases and J 1 base, leaving 9 bases between the germline ends. CDR3 bases: TGTGCCAGCAGTTTGTTCAGCCTTAACTATGGCTACACCTTC. Its translation is CASSLFSLNYGYTF.

This clonotype was detected a few times. CDR3 DNA sequence: TGTGCCAGCAGTTACTCGGGGGCCGCCCAGTACTTC. Translated, it gives CASSYSGAAQYF. The rearrangement links TRBV6-5 to TRBJ2-4, with a tentative D call TRBD1 (6 bases). Trimming stripped 0 bases from V and 13 bases from J, with 10 bases between. The CDR3 is 12 amino acids. Looked up from germline, CDR1 is MNHEY and CDR2 is SVGAGI.

This clonotype was detected only a few times. Written as DNA, the CDR3 is TGCAGTGCTCCCCGGGCCTACGAGCAGTACTTC. Its translation: CSAPRAYEQYF. The genes are TRBV20-1 and TRBJ2-7; D gene unclear. In germline, CDR1 is DFQATT, CDR2 SNEGSKA (reference sequence). Trimming stripped 5 bases from V and 2 bases from J, with 7 bases between. There are 11 residues in the CDR3.

This clonotype came up a few times. This chain uses TRBV5-5 with TRBJ2-7; tentative D call: TRBD2 (6 bases). The germline V gene has CDR1 SGHKS and CDR2 YYEKEE (reference sequence). The CDR3 extends over 17 amino acids. V dropped 1 base and J dropped 4 bases, with 21 bases sitting between them. CDR3 in amino acids: CASSLPPDAGGVYEQYF. CDR3 bases: TGTGCCAGCAGCTTGCCCCCGGACGCCGGCGGGGTTTACGAGCAGTACTTC.

The chain couples TRBV11-3 to TRBJ2-7, with D unclear. This CDR3 contains 13 residues. Germline V gene sequence: CDR1 SGHNT, CDR2 YENEEA. Trimming left V 0 bases short and J 3 bases short, with 6 bases between. The CDR3: CASSLDQDYEQYF. DNA of the CDR3: TGTGCCAGCAGCTTAGATCAGGACTACGAGCAGTACTTC.

V usage is TRBV5-1 and J usage is TRBJ2-1, with no clear D. The V gene's germline CDR1 is SGHRS and CDR2 YFSETQ. The V end was cut by 0 bases, the J end by 0 bases, with 10 bases between. This CDR3 contains 16 residues. The CDR3 reads CASSLDGPSSYNEQFF. The CDR3 bases are TGCGCCAGCAGCTTGGACGGACCGAGCTCCTACAATGAGCAGTTCTTC. Filled out from reference TRBV5-1 and TRBJ2-1, the complete variable domain reads KAGVTQTPRYLIKTRGQQVTLSCSPISGHRSVSWYQQTPGQGLQFLFEYFSETQRNKGNFPGRFSGRQFSNSRSEMNVSTLELGDSALYLCASSLDGPSSYNEQFFGPGTRLTVL.

V is TRBV7-6 and J is TRBJ1-1; D uncertain. Germline V gene sequence: CDR1 SGHVS, CDR2 FNYEAQ. The CDR3 is 14 amino acids. Trimming took 4 bases from V and 5 from J, leaving 14 bases between them. The CDR3 here is CASSSLGRDTEAFF. The CDR3 bases are TGTGCCAGCAGCTCCCTCGGACGGGATACTGAAGCTTTCTTT.

The rearrangement joins TRBV7-2 to TRBJ2-3; D gene unclear. The CDR3 length is 12 residues. The germline gives CDR1 SGHTA, CDR2 FQGNSA. The V end lost 11 bases, the J end lost 2 bases, and 11 bases lay between the germline ends. In DNA, the CDR3 is TGTGCCGGCCGATCTTACACAGATACGCAGTATTTT. This codes for CAGRSYTDTQYF.

This clonotype was recorded at least ten times. V usage is TRBV2 and J usage is TRBJ2-5; a weak D match, TRBD1 (6 bases). The CDR3 is 15 amino acids. Trimming removed 5 bases at V and 1 base at J, with 14 bases between. From germline, CDR1 is SNHLY and CDR2 FYNNEI. The CDR3 protein is CASSITGSSQETQYF. CDR3 DNA sequence: TGTGCCAGCAGTATAACAGGGAGTTCCCAAGAGACCCAGTACTTC. Based on the CDR3 plus reference TRBV2 and TRBJ2-5, the full variable domain is EPEVTQTPSHQVTQMGQEVILRCVPISNHLYFYWYRQILGQKVEFLVSFYNNEISEKSEIFDDQFSVERPDGSNFTLKIRSTKLEDSAMYFCASSITGSSQETQYFGPGTRLLVL.

This clonotype has a handful of counts. V and J are TRBV7-9 and TRBJ2-4, with TRBD2 identical over 7 bases. TRBJ2-5 matches the DNA end more closely, so the J call is doubtful. The CDR3 has 12 residues. The germline V gene has CDR1 SEHNR and CDR2 FQNEAQ (reference sequence). CDR3 loop: CASGRAQETQYF. In DNA form, the CDR3 reads TGTGCCAGCGGGAGGGCGCAAGAGACCCAGTACTTC.

Details on this clonotype: Sequence at one end of the junction differs from germline and may be a read error. CDR3: CAISDWGPTNGKLFF. The CDR3 nucleotides read TGTGCCATCAGTGATTGGGGACCAACTAATGGAAAACTGTTTTTT. The J gene is TRBJ1-4, the V gene TRBV10-3, with a tentative D call TRBD1 (5 bases). Germline V lookup: CDR1 ENHRY, CDR2 SYGVKD. This CDR3 contains 15 residues.

In this sample, this clonotype turned up a few times. The CDR3 is CASSLGTSPLTDTQYF. CDR3 sequence (DNA): TGTGCCAGCAGCCTTGGGACATCACCCCTCACAGATACGCAGTATTTT. This chain connects TRBV6-6 to TRBJ2-3; the D gene is possibly TRBD1 (6 bases). CDR1 is MNHNY, CDR2 SVGAGI, per germline (reference sequence). The V gene lost 6 bases and the J gene lost 2 bases, with 18 bases spanning the gap. The CDR3 is 16 amino acids.

The DNA of the CDR3 is TGTGCCAGCAGCTTCGACAGGGGGGGGAATGAAAAACTGTTTTTT. Its protein product is CASSFDRGGNEKLFF. This chain links TRBV11-2 with TRBJ1-4; 9 nucleotides align to TRBD1. Germline CDR1 and CDR2: SGHAT and FQNNGV. The CDR3 length is 15 residues. J was trimmed by 5 bases and V by 3 bases; bases with no gene match: 4.

The rearrangement uses TRBV2 and TRBJ1-2; no definite D call. The CDR3 runs 13 residues. V lost 1 base, J lost 0 bases, and 3 bases lay in between. The V gene's germline CDR1 is SNHLY and CDR2 FYNNEI. The CDR3 spells CASSEGANYGYTF. In DNA, the CDR3 is TGTGCCAGCAGTGAAGGCGCTAACTATGGCTACACCTTC.

Concerning this clonotype itself: One junction end does not reproduce the germline sequence, and a read error may be involved. The chain links TRBV5-1 to TRBJ1-5; D is ambiguous. Germline V lookup: CDR1 SGHRS, CDR2 YFSETQ. The CDR3 contains 13 residues. The CDR3 is CASNLNVDQPQHF. The CDR3 DNA reads as TGCGCCAGCAACTTGAATGTCGATCAGCCCCAGCATTTT. Using reference TRBV5-1 and TRBJ1-5 for the parts outside the CDR3, the full variable domain is KAGVTQTPRYLIKTRGQQVTLSCSPISGHRSVSWYQQTPGQGLQFLFEYFSETQRNKGNFPGRFSGRQFSNSRSEMNVSTLELGDSALYLCASNLNVDQPQHFGDGTRLSIL.

V usage is TRBV6-1 and J usage is TRBJ2-4, with D possibly matching TRBD1 (6 bases). CDR1 MNHNS and CDR2 SASEGT come from the germline V gene. The CDR3 runs to 15 residues. Deletions cut 5 bases from V and 7 bases from J, with 18 bases between. In DNA form, the CDR3 reads TGTGCCAGCAGTCATAGGGGGATATGGGAGAACATTCAGTACTTC. It specifies CASSHRGIWENIQYF.

V is TRBV27 and J is TRBJ2-7, with D possibly matching TRBD2 (5 bases). Deletions cut 4 bases from V and 1 base from J, with 20 bases between. Germline V CDR1 and CDR2: MNHEY, SMNVEV (reference sequence). The CDR3 has 17 amino acids. In nucleotides, the CDR3 is TGTGCCAGCAGTTCCCTTTCCTTGGAGGACGTATCCTACGAGCAGTACTTC. It is translated as CASSSLSLEDVSYEQYF.

CDR3 bases: TGTGCCAGCAGCTCGTTGACAGGGTCCTATGGCTACACCTTC. This sequence encodes CASSSLTGSYGYTF. The chain recombines TRBV7-9 with TRBJ1-2, with 7 bases aligning to TRBD1. CDR1 and CDR2 (germline): SEHNR, FQNEAQ (reference sequence). Germline trimming cut 4 bases from V and 4 bases from J; bases unmatched to any gene: 6. The CDR3 length is 14 residues.

The rearrangement uses TRBV4-1 and TRBJ2-1, with TRBD1 matching 7 bases. CDR1 and CDR2 (germline): MGHRA, YSYEKL. Trimming cost V 7 bases and J 13 bases; bases outside gene matches: 19. This CDR3 has 15 amino acids. The DNA of the CDR3 is TGCGCCAGCACCCCGGAGACCCGGGACAGCCTTCCTCAGTTCTTC. It encodes CASTPETRDSLPQFF.

This sequence joins TRBV20-1 and TRBJ2-1; 8 nucleotides agree with TRBD2. This CDR3 comprises 15 residues. The germline gives CDR1 DFQATT, CDR2 SNEGSKA (reference sequence). The trim removed 1 base at V and 6 bases at J, leaving 8 bases unmatched. The CDR3 DNA reads TGCAGTGCTAGAGCGCCGGCGGGAGGACTCAATGAGCAGTTCTTC. This encodes CSARAPAGGLNEQFF.

The chain employs TRBV12-3 or TRBV12-4 and TRBJ2-5; the D gene is possibly TRBD1 (5 bases). The closer fit of TRBJ2-7 to the DNA end suggests the J call may be wrong. The CDR3 sequence is 14 residues long. This CDR3 reads CASSLGRPGYEQYF. CDR3 nucleotide sequence: TGTGCCAGCAGTTTGGGGCGACCAGGGTACGAGCAGTACTTC.

This clonotype was seen a few times. V and J are TRBV29-1 and TRBJ2-3; D may be TRBD2 (6 bases). Germline V gives CDR1 SQVTM, CDR2 ANQGSEA. This CDR3 contains 15 residues. With 1 base removed from V and 2 bases from J, the gap between germline ends came to 13 bases. CDR3 protein: CSVEVVAEATDTQYF. The CDR3 DNA is TGCAGCGTTGAAGTGGTAGCGGAGGCCACAGATACGCAGTATTTT.

The sample holds a few counts of this clonotype. This chain connects TRBV4-1 to TRBJ2-5; D is ambiguous. Germline V gene lookup returns CDR1 MGHRA and CDR2 YSYEKL. Trimming cost V 2 bases and J 0 bases, with 10 bases left between them. CDR3 size: 15 residues. In DNA form, the CDR3 reads TGCGCCAGCAGCCAAATTTATCACTACCAAGAGACCCAGTACTTC. Its protein product is CASSQIYHYQETQYF.

The chain joins TRBV6-1 to TRBJ2-1, with 12 bases lining up with TRBD1. The V segment lost 5 bases and the J segment 10 bases; nucleotides outside the gene matches: 6. Per the germline V gene, CDR1 is MNHNS and CDR2 is SASEGT. The CDR3 runs 14 residues. The CDR3 here is CASSPGQGAREQFF. The CDR3 DNA reads as TGTGCCAGCAGTCCGGGACAGGGGGCTCGGGAGCAGTTCTTC.

This chain uses TRBV20-1 with TRBJ2-3; 8 bases are a match to TRBD2. Germline lookup yields CDR1 DFQATT and CDR2 SNEGSKA (reference sequence). With 8 bases clipped from V and 0 bases from J, the junction kept 4 bases outside the gene matches. The CDR3 covers 13 residues. The CDR3: CSRSGASTDTQYF. Here the CDR3 DNA reads TGCAGTCGTAGCGGGGCTAGCACAGATACGCAGTATTTT.

V and J are TRBV29-1 and TRBJ2-7; TRBD2 might be the D (5 bases). The J call may be faulty, since TRBJ2-5 better matches the DNA end. The germline gives CDR1 SQVTM, CDR2 ANQGSEA. The CDR3 loop spans 12 amino acids. Written as DNA, the CDR3 is TGCAGCGTTACCCTAGCTTGGGAGACCCAGTACTTC. Translated: CSVTLAWETQYF.

The genes are TRBV10-3 and TRBJ2-7; D is ambiguous. Trimming left V 5 bases short and J 0 bases short, with 14 bases between. The CDR3 is 15 residues long. Per the germline V gene, CDR1 is ENHRY and CDR2 is SYGVKD. In DNA form, the CDR3 reads TGTGCCATCAGTCAGAACCCCCAGAACTCCTACGAGCAGTACTTC. It yields the protein CAISQNPQNSYEQYF.

The V and J genes are TRBV20-1 and TRBJ2-1, with D unresolved. This CDR3 has 13 residues. Germline V gene data show CDR1 as DFQATT and CDR2 as SNEGSKA (reference sequence). V was trimmed by 1 base and J by 8 bases, leaving 12 bases between them. The CDR3 loop is CSARAPSWDEQFF. DNA for the CDR3: TGCAGTGCTAGAGCGCCATCCTGGGATGAGCAGTTCTTC.

This clonotype was observed a few times. Just one base apart from a much larger clone, this may be a read error. The chain combines TRBV5-3 with TRBJ2-1; 10 bases are a match to TRBD2. TRBV5-3 is given ORF status, its function remaining uncertain. J was trimmed by 0 bases and V by 3 bases; bases with no gene match: 0. The CDR3 consists of 15 residues. CDR3 residues: CARSSSGSSYNEQFF. CDR3 nucleotide sequence: TGTGCCAGAAGCTCTAGCGGGAGCTCCTACAATGAGCAGTTCTTC.

Regarding this clonotype: At one end, the junction sequence differs from germline, possibly due to a read error. The V call is TRBV7-9, the J call TRBJ2-1, with unresolved D. The CDR3 extends over 14 amino acids. Germline V CDR1 and CDR2: SEHNR, FQNEAQ (reference sequence). The CDR3, as DNA: TGTGCCAGCAGCTTAGCACGACTTAACAATGAACAGTTCTTC. Protein sequence: CASSLARLNNEQFF. The full variable domain, completed using reference TRBV7-9 and TRBJ2-1, is DTGVSQNPRHKITKRGQNVTFRCDPISEHNRLYWYRQTLGQGPEFLTYFQNEAQLEKSRLLSDRFSAERPKGSFSTLEIQRTEQGDSAMYLCASSLARLNNEQFFGPGTRLTVL.

V is TRBV20-1 and J is TRBJ2-3; TRBD2 agrees at 8 bases. Unmatched junction bases numbered 7, after V lost 0 bases and J lost 2 bases. The germline V gene has CDR1 DFQATT and CDR2 SNEGSKA (reference sequence). This CDR3 is 16 amino acids long. The DNA for the CDR3 is TGCAGTGCTAGAGAGGGTAGCGGGAATTTCACAGATACGCAGTATTTT. Encoded protein: CSAREGSGNFTDTQYF.

A single count supports this clonotype. The chain employs TRBV7-3 and TRBJ2-1; TRBD2 aligns across 8 bases. Germline V lookup: CDR1 SGHTA, CDR2 FQGTGA. This CDR3 spans 16 amino acids. V shed 2 bases and J 9 bases; nucleotides not matched to a gene: 12. The CDR3 sequence: CASSLSSGGLGSEQFF. The CDR3 DNA follows: TGTGCCAGCAGCTTATCCTCGGGAGGGCTTGGTAGTGAGCAGTTCTTC.